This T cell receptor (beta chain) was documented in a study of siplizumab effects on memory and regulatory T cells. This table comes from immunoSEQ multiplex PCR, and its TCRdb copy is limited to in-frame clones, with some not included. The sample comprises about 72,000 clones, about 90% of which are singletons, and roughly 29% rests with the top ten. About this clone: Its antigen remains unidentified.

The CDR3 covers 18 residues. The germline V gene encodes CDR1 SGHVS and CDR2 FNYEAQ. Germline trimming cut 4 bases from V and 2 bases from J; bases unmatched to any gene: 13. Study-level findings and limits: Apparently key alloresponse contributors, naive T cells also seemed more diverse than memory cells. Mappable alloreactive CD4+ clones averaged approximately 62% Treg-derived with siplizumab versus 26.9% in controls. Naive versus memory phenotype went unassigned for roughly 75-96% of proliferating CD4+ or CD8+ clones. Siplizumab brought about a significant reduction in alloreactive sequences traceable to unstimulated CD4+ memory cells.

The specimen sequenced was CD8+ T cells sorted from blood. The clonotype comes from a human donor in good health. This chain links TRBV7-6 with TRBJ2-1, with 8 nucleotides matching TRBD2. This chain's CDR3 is CASSSPSPLAGTYNEQFF. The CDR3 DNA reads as TGTGCCAGCAGCTCGCCCTCCCCATTAGCGGGGACCTACAATGAGCAGTTCTTC.